The clone carrying this T cell receptor beta chain was observed a handful of times. Its antigen remains unknown. A second PCR, run for roughly 7 to 12 cycles, used a sample-barcoded 5' primer plus a J-beta primer mix. Each CDR3 protein is one row after TCRdb ran MiXCR on the 5' RACE reads. The sample consists of over a million distinct CDR3 sequences, roughly 45% of them appearing once. These data come from a study of blood T cells in healthy people across ages. Study conclusions and caveats: Older age went with lower TCR beta diversity per million T cells, in a roughly linear way. PBMC samples, being unsorted, prevented any conclusive comparison of naive and antigen-experienced cells.

Looked up from germline, CDR1 is LNHNV and CDR2 is YYDKDF (reference sequence). The CDR3 extends over 14 amino acids. Trimming pared 4 bases from V and 7 bases from J, leaving 14 bases between. V usage is TRBV15 and J usage is TRBJ2-1; D is tentatively TRBD1 or TRBD2 (5 bases each). Sequenced: blood. This TCR was recovered from a woman aged 55-69 years in good health. The CDR3 reads CATSNSGTTNEQFF. In DNA, the CDR3 is TGTGCCACCAGCAACTCCGGGACCACGAATGAGCAGTTCTTC.